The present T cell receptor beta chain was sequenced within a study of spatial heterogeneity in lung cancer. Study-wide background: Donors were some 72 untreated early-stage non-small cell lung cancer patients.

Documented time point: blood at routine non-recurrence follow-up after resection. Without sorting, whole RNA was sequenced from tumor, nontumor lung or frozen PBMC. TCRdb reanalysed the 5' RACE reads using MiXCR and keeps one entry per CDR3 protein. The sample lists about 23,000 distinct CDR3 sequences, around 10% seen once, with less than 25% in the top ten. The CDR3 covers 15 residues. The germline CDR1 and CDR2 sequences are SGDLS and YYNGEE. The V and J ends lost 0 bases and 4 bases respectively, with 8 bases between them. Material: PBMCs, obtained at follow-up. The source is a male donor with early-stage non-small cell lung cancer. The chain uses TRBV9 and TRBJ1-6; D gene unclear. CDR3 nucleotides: TGTGCCAGCAGCGTAGGAGACACTTATAATTCACCCCTCCACTTT. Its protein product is CASSVGDTYNSPLHF.